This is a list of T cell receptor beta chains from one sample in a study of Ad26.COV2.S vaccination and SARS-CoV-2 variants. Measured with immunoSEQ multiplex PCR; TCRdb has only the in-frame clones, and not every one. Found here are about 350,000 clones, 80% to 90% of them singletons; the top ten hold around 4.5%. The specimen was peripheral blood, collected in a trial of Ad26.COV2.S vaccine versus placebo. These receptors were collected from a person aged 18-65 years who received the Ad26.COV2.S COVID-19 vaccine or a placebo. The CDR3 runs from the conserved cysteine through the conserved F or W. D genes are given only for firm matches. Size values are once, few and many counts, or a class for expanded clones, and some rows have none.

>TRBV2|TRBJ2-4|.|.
CASSSPGQGAKNIQYF
TGTGCCAGCAGTTCCCCGGGGCAGGGGGCCAAAAACATTCAGTACTTC
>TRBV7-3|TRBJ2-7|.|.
CASSLTHGYEQYF
TGTGCCAGCAGCTTAACGCACGGATACGAGCAGTACTTC
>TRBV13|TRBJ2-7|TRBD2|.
CASSLLASGGAWEQYF
TGTGCCAGCAGCTTATTAGCTAGCGGGGGGGCATGGGAGCAGTACTTC
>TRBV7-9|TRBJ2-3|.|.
CASSLGLQLTDTQYF
TGTGCCAGCAGCTTAGGGCTTCAACTCACAGATACGCAGTATTTT
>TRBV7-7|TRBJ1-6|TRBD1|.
CASSLRSRGRNSPLHF
TGTGCTAGCAGCTTACGGTCCAGGGGGAGAAATTCACCCCTCCACTTT
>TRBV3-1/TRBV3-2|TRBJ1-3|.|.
CASSQGGGENTIYF
TGTGCCAGCAGCCAAGGAGGGGGTGAGAACACCATATATTTT
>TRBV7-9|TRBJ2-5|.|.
CASSFWVQETQYF
TGTGCCAGCAGCTTCTGGGTCCAAGAGACCCAGTACTTC
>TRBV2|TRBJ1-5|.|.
CASSTSREDGANQPQHF
TGTGCCAGTTCCACTAGCCGTGAGGACGGCGCCAATCAGCCCCAGCATTTT
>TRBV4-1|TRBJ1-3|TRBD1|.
CASSRDSGVDTIYF
TGCGCCAGCAGCAGGGACAGCGGCGTGGACACCATATATTTT
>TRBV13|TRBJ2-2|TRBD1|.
CASSWDRANTGELFF
TGTGCCAGCAGCTGGGACAGGGCCAACACCGGGGAGCTGTTTTTT
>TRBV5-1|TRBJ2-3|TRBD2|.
CASSIRLAGSTDTQYF
TGCGCCAGCAGCATCCGACTAGCGGGGAGCACAGATACGCAGTATTTT
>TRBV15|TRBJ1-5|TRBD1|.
CATSRRTGWDQPQHF
TGTGCCACCAGCAGACGGACAGGGTGGGATCAGCCCCAGCATTTT
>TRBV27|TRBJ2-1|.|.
CASSLEGYNEQFF
TGTGCCAGCAGTTTAGAGGGCTACAATGAGCAGTTCTTC
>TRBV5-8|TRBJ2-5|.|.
CASSFGRGQETQYF
TGTGCCAGCAGCTTTGGAAGGGGGCAAGAGACCCAGTACTTC
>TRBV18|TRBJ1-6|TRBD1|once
CASSPPGDRGPLHF
TGTGCCAGCTCACCACCGGGGGACAGGGGACCCCTCCACTTT
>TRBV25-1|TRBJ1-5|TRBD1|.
CASSEDRAGAFNQPQHF
TGTGCCAGCAGTGAAGACAGGGCAGGGGCCTTCAATCAGCCCCAGCATTTT
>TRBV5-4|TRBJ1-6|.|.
CASSFRTEDSPLHF
TGTGCCAGCAGCTTCCGGACAGAGGATTCACCCCTCCACTTT
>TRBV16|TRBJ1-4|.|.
CASSLETDEKLFF
TGTGCCAGCAGCCTAGAGACAGATGAAAAACTGTTTTTT
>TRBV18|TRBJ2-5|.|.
CASSPNRQVRETQYF
TGTGCCAGCTCACCAAACAGACAGGTCCGAGAGACCCAGTACTTC
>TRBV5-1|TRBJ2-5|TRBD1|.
CASSLEGKQGETQYF
TGCGCCAGCAGCTTGGAGGGCAAACAGGGGGAGACCCAGTACTTC
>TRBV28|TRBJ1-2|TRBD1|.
CASSSTPSSMTGDNRYTF
TGTGCCAGCAGTTCCACCCCCTCTTCGATGACAGGGGATAATCGCTACACCTTC
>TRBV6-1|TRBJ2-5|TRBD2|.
CASSENAAGDGETQYF
TGTGCCAGCAGTGAAAATGCGGCGGGGGATGGGGAGACCCAGTACTTC
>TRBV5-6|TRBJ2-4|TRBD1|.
CASSLRDRGPKNIQYF
TGTGCCAGCAGCCTCCGGGACAGGGGGCCCAAAAACATTCAGTACTTC
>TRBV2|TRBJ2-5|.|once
CASSEGLTYQETQYF
TGTGCCAGCAGTGAGGGGCTCACGTACCAAGAGACCCAGTACTTC
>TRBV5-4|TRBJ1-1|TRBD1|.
CASSPQGMNTEAFF
TGTGCCAGCAGCCCACAGGGGATGAACACTGAAGCTTTCTTT
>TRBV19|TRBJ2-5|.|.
CASSPEGSQETQYF
TGTGCCAGTAGTCCAGAGGGGTCCCAAGAGACCCAGTACTTC
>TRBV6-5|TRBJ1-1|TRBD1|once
CASTSGTGGGTEAFF
TGTGCCAGCACCTCCGGGACAGGGGGTGGAACTGAAGCTTTCTTT
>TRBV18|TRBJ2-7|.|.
CASSPLGGNEQYF
TGTGCCAGCTCACCGCTGGGGGGAAACGAGCAGTACTTC
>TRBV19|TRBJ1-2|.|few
CASTDARTYYGYTF
TGTGCCAGTACAGACGCACGGACCTATTATGGCTACACCTTC
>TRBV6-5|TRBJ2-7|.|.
CASSWAGAGGEQYF
TGTGCCAGCAGTTGGGCAGGGGCCGGGGGGGAGCAGTACTTC
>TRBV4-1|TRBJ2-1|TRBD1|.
CASSQAGGGQGINEQFF
TGCGCCAGCAGCCAAGCAGGTGGAGGACAGGGCATCAATGAGCAGTTCTTC
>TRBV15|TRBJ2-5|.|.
CATSRDRGETQYF
TGTGCCACCAGCAGAGATCGCGGGGAGACCCAGTACTTC
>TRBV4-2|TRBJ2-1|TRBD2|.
CASSQDPAGNGRAYNEQFF
TGTGCCAGCAGCCAAGACCCAGCGGGGAACGGGAGGGCCTACAATGAGCAGTTCTTC
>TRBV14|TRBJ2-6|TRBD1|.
CASSQVGRGSSGANVLTF
TGTGCCAGCAGCCAAGTGGGCAGGGGGAGCTCTGGGGCCAACGTCCTGACTTTC
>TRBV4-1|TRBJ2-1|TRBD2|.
CASSQGTSVYNEQFF
TGCGCCAGCAGCCAAGGGACTAGCGTCTACAATGAGCAGTTCTTC
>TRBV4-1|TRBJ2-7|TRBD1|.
CASSQGWDRVYEQYF
TGCGCCAGCAGCCAAGGATGGGACAGGGTCTACGAGCAGTACTTC